This TCR beta chain was recorded in a study of cytomegalovirus exposure and HLA in healthy donors. The V gene lost 5 bases and the J gene lost 2 bases, with 12 bases spanning the gap. This CDR3 has 14 residues. Germline CDR1 and CDR2: MNHNS and SASEGT. The PCR made use of 60 Vbeta and 13 Jbeta primers. In the study's own analysis: It was a later analysis that counted about 80 million unique TCR beta chains, of which 8.5 million to 12 million were shared. Data came from immunoSEQ multiplex PCR; TCRdb stores just in-frame clones and leaves some out. That table is the source of V, J and clone size, and D and trimming were worked out from the DNA. The data hold 60,000 or so clones, with about 79% observed a single time. As regards this clone: Its antigen is not identified.

General observations from the study: Earlier findings revealed that most TCR beta V segments proved productive either about 90% or about 30% of the time. A few chains tied to CMV proved CMV antigen-specific in vitro.

J is TRBJ1-1 and V is TRBV6-1, with TRBD1 as a possible D gene (6 bases). Sequenced sample: PBMCs. The receptor comes from a man between 40 and 49 years old in good health and CMV-seronegative. CDR3 residues: CASSQRQANTEAFF. DNA for the CDR3: TGTGCCAGCAGTCAAAGACAGGCAAACACTGAAGCTTTCTTT.